This TCR beta chain stems from a study of blood T cell repertoires in COVID-19. Study overall: Both acute and convalescent COVID-19 samples were obtained from the United States, Italy and Spain. T cells, B-cell-depleted T cells, or PBMCs supplied cDNA or gDNA.

This clone was counted a single time. Germline assignment: CDR1 MNHEY and CDR2 SVGAGI. After removal of 7 bases from V and 3 bases from J, the junction contained 7 bases not matched to a gene. This CDR3 has 14 amino acids. As originally analysed: Researchers report that nucleated cell counts were estimated from reference gene primer amplification. Produced via immunoSEQ multiplex PCR; TCRdb's table is partial and in-frame only. That table supplies the V and J calls and clone size; D and trimming were determined from the DNA. This table has about 150,000 clones, about four fifths appearing once. This TCR came from a man in his 60s with acute or convalescent COVID-19. The V call is TRBV6-5, the J call TRBJ2-3; the match to TRBD1 covers 7 bases. The sequenced sample was peripheral blood. CDR3 amino acids: CASTPGGRTDTQYF. CDR3 bases: TGTGCCAGCACCCCAGGGGGAAGAACAGATACGCAGTATTTT.